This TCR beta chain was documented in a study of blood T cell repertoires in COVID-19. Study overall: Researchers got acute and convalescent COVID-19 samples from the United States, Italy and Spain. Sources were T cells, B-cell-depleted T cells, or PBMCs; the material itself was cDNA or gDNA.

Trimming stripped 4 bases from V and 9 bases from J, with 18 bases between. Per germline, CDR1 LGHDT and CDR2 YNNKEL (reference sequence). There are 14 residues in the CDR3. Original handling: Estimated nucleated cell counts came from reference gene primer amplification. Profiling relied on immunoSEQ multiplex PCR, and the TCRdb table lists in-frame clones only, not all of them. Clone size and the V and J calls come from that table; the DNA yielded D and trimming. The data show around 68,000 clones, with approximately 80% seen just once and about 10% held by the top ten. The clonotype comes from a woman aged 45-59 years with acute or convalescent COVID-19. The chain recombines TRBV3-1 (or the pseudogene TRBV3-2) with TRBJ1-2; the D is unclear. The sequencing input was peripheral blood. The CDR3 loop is CASSRPEARVSYTF. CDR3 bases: TGTGCCAGCAGCCGCCCTGAGGCGCGGGTCAGCTACACCTTC.